This T cell receptor beta chain was documented in a study of blood T cell repertoires in COVID-19. For the study at large: Collection of acute and convalescent COVID-19 samples took place in the United States, Italy and Spain. The cDNA or gDNA used as material had been derived from T cells, B-cell-depleted T cells, or PBMCs.

This CDR3 contains 16 residues. V shed 1 base, J shed 6 bases, and the junction held 8 bases outside the gene matches. Per germline, CDR1 LGHDT and CDR2 YNNKEL (reference sequence). Original analysis: Amplification of reference gene primers was used by the study to estimate nucleated cell counts. Libraries were prepared by immunoSEQ multiplex PCR; TCRdb keeps only in-frame clonotypes and omits some of them. The DNA was the basis for D and trimming; V, J and clone size are from that table. This table has 55,000 to 80,000 clones, less than 90% appearing once. The clonotype originates from a woman older than 75 with acute or convalescent COVID-19. What was sequenced was peripheral blood. The chain joins TRBV3-1 (or the pseudogene TRBV3-2) to TRBJ2-1; 8 bases fit TRBD1. The CDR3 here is CASSQGRNRGFNEQFF. The CDR3 nucleotides read TGTGCCAGCAGCCAAGGGAGGAACAGGGGGTTCAATGAGCAGTTCTTC.